These 5 T cell receptor beta chains were all obtained from the same sample, sequenced in a study of control samples from healthy donors and cancer patients. Assay used: immunoSEQ multiplex PCR; TCRdb lists only in-frame clones, some missing. Of 70,000 to 80,000 clones listed, approximately 84% are singletons. Sequencing was carried out using blood. The origin of the receptors is a man between 45 and 60 years old in good health.

This chain uses TRBV27 with TRBJ1-1, with D perhaps TRBD1 (6 bases). The CDR3 runs to 17 residues. V lost 5 bases and J lost 0, with 19 bases in between. Germline loops: CDR1 MNHEY, CDR2 SMNVEV (reference sequence). The CDR3 loop reads CASSPYGSDSLNTEAFF. CDR3 bases: TGTGCCAGCAGTCCATATGGATCGGACAGCTTGAACACTGAAGCTTTCTTT.

This CDR3 reads CASSPAAAYEQYF. The CDR3 DNA sequence: TGTGCCAGCAGCCCCGCAGCAGCCTACGAGCAGTACTTC. The chain recombines TRBV3-1 (or the pseudogene TRBV3-2) with TRBJ2-7, with D uncertain. Germline V gene data show CDR1 as LGHDT and CDR2 as YNNKEL (reference sequence). The V and J ends lost 4 bases and 2 bases respectively, with 9 bases between them. The CDR3 totals 13 residues.

This chain links TRBV11-3 with TRBJ1-1; D is perhaps TRBD1 (5 bases). The CDR3 is 14 amino acids. The V end lost 3 bases, the J end lost 4 bases, and 12 bases lay between the germline ends. Germline V lookup: CDR1 SGHNT, CDR2 YENEEA. The CDR3 bases are TGTGCCAGCAGCTTGGGCAGGGCTAGCACTGAAGCTTTCTTT. This encodes CASSLGRASTEAFF.

The DNA of the CDR3 is TGTGCCAGCAGTTACGTGGGGTCGGATGAGCAGTTCTTC. Its protein is CASSYVGSDEQFF. V and J are TRBV6-2 or TRBV6-3 and TRBJ2-1; no firm D call. With 2 bases removed from V and 8 bases from J, the gap between germline ends came to 10 bases. The V gene's germline CDR1 is MNHEY and CDR2 SVGEGT. CDR3 length: 13 amino acids.

CDR3 protein: CSASFRGDKNIQYF. The CDR3 DNA sequence: TGCAGTGCTAGTTTTAGGGGAGACAAAAACATTCAGTACTTC. The genes are TRBV20-1 and TRBJ2-4; D might be TRBD1 or TRBD2, each matching 5 bases. The CDR3 is 14 residues long. The V end was cut by 3 bases, the J end by 3 bases, with 12 bases between. The germline V gene encodes CDR1 DFQATT and CDR2 SNEGSKA (reference sequence).